These T cell receptor beta chains were read from a single sample in a study of blood T cell repertoires in COVID-19. Sequenced by immunoSEQ multiplex PCR; TCRdb stores in-frame clones only, minus some. Altogether 150,000 to 200,000 clones are present, 90% to 95% being singletons, with the ten largest covering about 4.5%. The sample consisted of peripheral blood. The origin of the receptors is a woman aged 50 to 60 with acute or convalescent COVID-19. The CDR3 runs from the conserved cysteine through the conserved F or W. A D gene is named only where the DNA matches it firmly. Clone size appears in some rows only: once, few, many, or a class for an expanded clone.

V: TRBV6-6
D: NA
size: NA
J: TRBJ2-5
length: 11
CDR3: CASSSQETQYF
DNA: TGTGCCAGCAGTTCTCAAGAGACCCAGTACTTC

V: TRBV5-1
D: NA
size: NA
J: TRBJ1-1
length: 15
CDR3: CASSSSTATYTEAFF
DNA: TGCGCCAGCAGCTCTTCGACAGCTACATACACTGAAGCTTTCTTT

V: TRBV18
D: TRBD1
size: NA
J: TRBJ1-2
length: 13
CDR3: CASSPDRVVGYTF
DNA: TGTGCCAGCTCACCTGACAGGGTTGTTGGCTACACCTTC

V: TRBV5-1
D: TRBD2
size: NA
J: TRBJ2-5
length: 15
CDR3: CASSVTQRGEETQYF
DNA: TGCGCCAGCAGCGTCACCCAGCGGGGGGAAGAGACCCAGTACTTC

V: TRBV28
D: NA
size: NA
J: TRBJ1-1
length: 14
CDR3: CASSPAGMNTEAFF
DNA: TGTGCCAGCAGTCCGGCGGGGATGAACACTGAAGCTTTCTTT

V: TRBV10-3
D: TRBD2
size: NA
J: TRBJ2-5
length: 13
CDR3: CAIGGGAGETQYF
DNA: TGTGCCATCGGCGGGGGGGCCGGGGAGACCCAGTACTTC

V: TRBV2
D: NA
size: NA
J: TRBJ1-2
length: 13
CDR3: CASSEGENYGYTF
DNA: TGTGCCAGCAGTGAAGGAGAGAATTATGGCTACACCTTC

V: TRBV20-1
D: NA
size: NA
J: TRBJ1-6
length: 11
CDR3: CSARSRGPLHF
DNA: TGCAGTGCTAGATCTCGAGGACCCCTCCACTTT

V: TRBV6-2/TRBV6-3
D: TRBD1
size: few
J: TRBJ2-3
length: 16
CDR3: CASSRAGTGLTDTQYF
DNA: TGTGCCAGCAGTCGGGCCGGGACAGGGCTCACAGATACGCAGTATTTT

V: TRBV27
D: NA
size: NA
J: TRBJ2-7
length: 14
CDR3: CASSLSGVYYEQYF
DNA: TGTGCCAGCAGTTTATCAGGGGTATACTACGAGCAGTACTTC

V: TRBV7-2
D: TRBD2
size: NA
J: TRBJ2-3
length: 16
CDR3: CASSLAASGSINTQYF
DNA: TGTGCCAGCAGCTTAGCGGCTAGCGGGAGTATAAATACGCAGTATTTT

V: TRBV18
D: NA
size: NA
J: TRBJ2-1
length: 13
CDR3: CASSEVGGREQFF
DNA: TGTGCCAGCTCCGAAGTGGGGGGTCGGGAGCAGTTCTTC

V: TRBV7-9
D: TRBD2
size: few
J: TRBJ2-3
length: 15
CDR3: CASQLLAGGPDTQYF
DNA: TGTGCCAGCCAACTACTAGCGGGAGGGCCAGATACGCAGTATTTT

V: TRBV28
D: NA
size: few
J: TRBJ1-2
length: 14
CDR3: CASRLVGRVGGYTF
DNA: TGTGCCAGCAGACTTGTTGGGCGCGTGGGTGGCTACACCTTC

V: TRBV19
D: NA
size: NA
J: TRBJ1-3
length: 17
CDR3: CASSIDGQLSSGNTIYF
DNA: TGTGCCAGTAGTATAGATGGGCAGTTGAGCTCTGGAAACACCATATATTTT

V: TRBV7-2
D: TRBD1
size: NA
J: TRBJ1-2
length: 14
CDR3: CASSPMGQGDGYTF
DNA: TGTGCCAGCAGCCCTATGGGACAGGGCGATGGCTACACCTTC

V: TRBV19
D: NA
size: few
J: TRBJ1-1
length: 15
CDR3: CASSIVAGGNTEAFF
DNA: TGTGCCAGTAGTATAGTGGCGGGGGGGAACACTGAAGCTTTCTTT

V: TRBV7-2
D: NA
size: NA
J: TRBJ1-2
length: 13
CDR3: CASKEWGGDGYTF
DNA: TGTGCCAGCAAAGAGTGGGGAGGGGATGGCTACACCTTC

V: TRBV23-1
D: TRBD1
size: NA
J: TRBJ1-2
length: 14
CDR3: CASSHMAGGHGYTF
DNA: TGCGCCAGCAGTCACATGGCAGGGGGCCATGGCTACACCTTC

V: TRBV2
D: TRBD1
size: NA
J: TRBJ2-7
length: 14
CDR3: CASRGGQGTYEQYF
DNA: TGTGCCAGCAGGGGTGGACAGGGAACCTACGAGCAGTACTTC

V: TRBV12-5
D: NA
size: once
J: TRBJ1-1
length: 16
CDR3: CASGLVPSGGATEAFF
DNA: TGTGCTAGTGGTTTGGTACCCTCTGGGGGGGCCACTGAAGCTTTCTTT

V: TRBV28
D: TRBD1
size: NA
J: TRBJ1-5
length: 14
CDR3: CATSGQYSNQPQHF
DNA: TGTGCCACCTCGGGACAGTATAGCAATCAGCCCCAGCATTTT

V: TRBV7-2
D: NA
size: NA
J: TRBJ2-5
length: 14
CDR3: CASRRRGATETQYF
DNA: TGTGCCAGCAGACGCCGCGGGGCCACGGAGACCCAGTACTTC